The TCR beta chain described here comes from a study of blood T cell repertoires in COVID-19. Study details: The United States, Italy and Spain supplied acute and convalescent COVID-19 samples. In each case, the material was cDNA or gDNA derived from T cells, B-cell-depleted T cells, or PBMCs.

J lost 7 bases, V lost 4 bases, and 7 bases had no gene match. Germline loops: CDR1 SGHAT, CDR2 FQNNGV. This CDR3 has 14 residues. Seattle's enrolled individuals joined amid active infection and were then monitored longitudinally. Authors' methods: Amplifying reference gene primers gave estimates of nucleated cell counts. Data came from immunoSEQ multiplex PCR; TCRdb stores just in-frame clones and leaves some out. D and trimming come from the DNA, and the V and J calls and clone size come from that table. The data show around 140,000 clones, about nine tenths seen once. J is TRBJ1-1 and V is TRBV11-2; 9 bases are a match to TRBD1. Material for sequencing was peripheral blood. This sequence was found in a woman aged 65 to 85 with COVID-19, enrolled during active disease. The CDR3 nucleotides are TGTGCCAGCAGCTCCAACAGGGGGCGTGATGAAGCTTTCTTT. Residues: CASSSNRGRDEAFF.